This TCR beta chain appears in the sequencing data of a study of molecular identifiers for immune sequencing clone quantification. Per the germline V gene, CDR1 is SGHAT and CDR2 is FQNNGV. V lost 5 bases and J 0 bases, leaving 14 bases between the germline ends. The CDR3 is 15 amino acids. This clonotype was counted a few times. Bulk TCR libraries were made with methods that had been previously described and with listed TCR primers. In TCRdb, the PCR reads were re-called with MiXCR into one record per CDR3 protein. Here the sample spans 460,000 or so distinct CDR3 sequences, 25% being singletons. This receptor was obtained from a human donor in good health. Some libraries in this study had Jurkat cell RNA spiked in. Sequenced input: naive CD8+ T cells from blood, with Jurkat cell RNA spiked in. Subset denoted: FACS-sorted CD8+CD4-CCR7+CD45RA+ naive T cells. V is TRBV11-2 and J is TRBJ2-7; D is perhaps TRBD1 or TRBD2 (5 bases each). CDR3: CASSLRDDSSYEQYF. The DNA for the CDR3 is TGTGCCAGCAGCCTCCGGGACGACAGCTCCTACGAGCAGTACTTC. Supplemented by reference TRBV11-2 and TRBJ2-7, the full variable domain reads EAGVAQSPRYKIIEKRQSVAFWCNPISGHATLYWYQQILGQGPKLLIQFQNNGVVDDSQLPKDRFSAERLKGVDSTLKIQPAKLEDSAVYLCASSLRDDSSYEQYFGPGTRLTVT.